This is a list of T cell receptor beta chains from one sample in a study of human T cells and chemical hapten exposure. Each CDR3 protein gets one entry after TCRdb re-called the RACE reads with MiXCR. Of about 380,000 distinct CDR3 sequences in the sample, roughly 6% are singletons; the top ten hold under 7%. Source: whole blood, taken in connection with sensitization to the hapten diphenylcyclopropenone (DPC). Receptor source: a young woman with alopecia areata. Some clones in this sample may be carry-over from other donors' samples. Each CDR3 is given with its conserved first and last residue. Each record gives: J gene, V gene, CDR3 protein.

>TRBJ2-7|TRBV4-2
CASSQDWGSYEQYF
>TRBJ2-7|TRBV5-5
CASSFIPGNEQYF
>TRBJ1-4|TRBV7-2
CASSKGRINEKLFF
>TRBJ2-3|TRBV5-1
CASSSRRDADTQYF
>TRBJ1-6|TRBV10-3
CAISGTGDTNSPLHF
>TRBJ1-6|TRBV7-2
CASSTQSDYNSPLHF
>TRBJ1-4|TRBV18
CASSPTIGTNEKLFF
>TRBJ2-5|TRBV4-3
CASSQAPSGATLEETQYF
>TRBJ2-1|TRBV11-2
CASGSRAGGSVDNEQFF
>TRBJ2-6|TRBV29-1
CSTYRGSGANVLTF
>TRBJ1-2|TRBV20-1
CSARAAGRNYGYTF
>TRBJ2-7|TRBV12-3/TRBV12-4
CASRPSGGMDEQYF
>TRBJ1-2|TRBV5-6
CASSGTGVENYGYTF
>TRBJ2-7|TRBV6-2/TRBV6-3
CASSPIGAGAYEQYF
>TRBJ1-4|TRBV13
CASSSGQGPEKLFF
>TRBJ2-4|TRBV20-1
CSAKQDRGAKNIQYF
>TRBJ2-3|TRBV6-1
CASSEQRGGPDTQYF
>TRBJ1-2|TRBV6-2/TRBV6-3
CASSHRTGQYGYTF
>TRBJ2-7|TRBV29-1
CSVGGTSGVAYEQYF
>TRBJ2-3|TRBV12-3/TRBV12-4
CASSSGQGNTDTQYF
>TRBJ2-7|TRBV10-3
CAIRSEAKFTYEQYF
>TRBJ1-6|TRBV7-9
CASSYTGQGSSPLHF